This is a list of T cell receptor beta chains from one sample in a study of shared clonotypes between healthy human individuals. Repertoires were generated with immunoSEQ multiplex PCR, while TCRdb's copy carries only in-frame clones and drops some. The sample includes approximately 350,000 clones, 74% of them seen just once. The sample comprised memory CD4+ T cells sorted from blood. The receptors originated from a man between 25 and 39 years old in good health. CDR3s include the opening cysteine and the closing phenylalanine or tryptophan. Fields, in order: V gene, D gene, clone size, J gene, CDR3 DNA, CDR3 protein. D genes are given only for firm matches. Only some rows state a clone size, as once, few, many or a class for expanded clones.

TRBV29-1	TRBD1	once	TRBJ1-1	TGCAGCGTTGGGGAAAAACAGGGGGCAAGGACTGAAGCTTTCTTT	CSVGEKQGARTEAFF
TRBV6-5	.	.	TRBJ2-1	TGTGCCAGCAGTTACGCCTCCAGGGGACATCAGTTCTTC	CASSYASRGHQFF
TRBV9	TRBD2	.	TRBJ2-7	TGTGCCAGCAGCGTAGGCGCGGGAGGGTTCTACGAGCAGTACTTC	CASSVGAGGFYEQYF
TRBV7-2	.	.	TRBJ2-7	TGTGCCAGCAGCCAAAGGTCTGGCTACTACGAGCAGTACTTC	CASSQRSGYYEQYF
TRBV5-1	.	.	TRBJ2-7	TGCGCCAGCAGCTTGACCCTTCAGAACTACGAGCAGTACTTC	CASSLTLQNYEQYF
TRBV7-2	.	.	TRBJ2-1	TGTGCCAGCAGCTTAGTTCGGGACGGTGAGCAGTTCTTC	CASSLVRDGEQFF
TRBV2	.	.	TRBJ2-5	TGTGCCAGCAGTGAATGGGAAGAGACCCAGTACTTC	CASSEWEETQYF
TRBV7-9	TRBD1	.	TRBJ2-5	TGTGCCAGCAGCGGGACAGGGGGCATGACCCAGTACTTC	CASSGTGGMTQYF
TRBV2	TRBD2	many	TRBJ2-5	TGTGCCAGCAGGACCGGGACTAACAAAGAGACCCAGTACTTC	CASRTGTNKETQYF
TRBV9	TRBD2	few	TRBJ2-1	TGTGCCAGCAGCCTTCTTACTAGCGGGATCAACAATGAGCAGTTCTTC	CASSLLTSGINNEQFF
TRBV6-1	TRBD1	.	TRBJ2-4	TGTGCCAGCAGTGAAGTAGGGGCAGGGGGTACCCGGCACATTCAGTACTTC	CASSEVGAGGTRHIQYF
TRBV14	TRBD1	.	TRBJ1-2	TGTGCCAGCAGCTACAGGGGGATCGGGTATGGCTACACCTTC	CASSYRGIGYGYTF
TRBV5-6	.	.	TRBJ1-2	TGTGCCAGCAGCTTGAATAACTATGGCTACACCTTC	CASSLNNYGYTF
TRBV27	.	once	TRBJ2-1	TGTGCCAGCAGTTTAGGTGGGGCTGTGTACGATGAGCAGTTCTTC	CASSLGGAVYDEQFF
TRBV5-1	.	.	TRBJ1-2	TGCGCCAGCAGGGTGGGCCGGGACTATGGCTACACCTTC	CASRVGRDYGYTF
TRBV7-8	.	once	TRBJ2-7	TGTGCCAGCAGCTTAGGACAGAAAAACTACGAGCAGTACTTC	CASSLGQKNYEQYF
TRBV5-1	TRBD1	.	TRBJ2-6	TGCGCCAGCAGCTTAACCCTTGCTTCCGGGACAGGGGGCTTCGGGGCCAACGTCCTGACTTTC	CASSLTLASGTGGFGANVLTF
TRBV11-2	.	.	TRBJ1-5	TGTGCCAGCAGCTTAGGGAGCGGGGGCCATCAGCCCCAGCATTTT	CASSLGSGGHQPQHF
TRBV12-2	.	.	TRBJ2-5	TGTGCAAGTCGCTTACCGCCTCGGGACAGGGGGCCGAGGTTCGCTGGAGAGACCCAGTACTTC	CASRLPPRDRGPRFAGETQYF
TRBV19	TRBD2	.	TRBJ2-2	TGTGCCAGTAGTGTTACTAGCGGGAGAGGTCTGGGCACCGGGGAGCTGTTTTTT	CASSVTSGRGLGTGELFF
TRBV30	.	many	TRBJ2-6	TGTGCCTGGGGGGGCATTTCTGGGGCCAACGTCCTGACTTTC	CAWGGISGANVLTF
TRBV4-1	TRBD2	.	TRBJ2-3	TGCGCCAGCAGCCGAATGACTAGCGAAACCACAGATACGCAGTATTTT	CASSRMTSETTDTQYF
TRBV4-1	.	.	TRBJ2-7	TGCGCCAGCAGCCAACTCATTACCAGGGACGGAGATTACGAGCAGTACTTC	CASSQLITRDGDYEQYF
TRBV5-1	TRBD2	.	TRBJ2-2	TGCGCCAGCAGCTACGGACTAGCGGGTAATACAAAGACCGGGGAGCTGTTTTTT	CASSYGLAGNTKTGELFF
TRBV28	.	.	TRBJ1-5	TGTGCCAGCAGTTTAAGATTAGGTCAGCCCCAGCATTTT	CASSLRLGQPQHF
TRBV2	TRBD2	.	TRBJ2-1	TGTGCCAGCAGTGAAGTCGTAACTAGCGGGCGGTATGAGCAGTTCTTC	CASSEVVTSGRYEQFF
TRBV7-6	TRBD2	.	TRBJ2-7	TGTGCCAGCAGCCCAAGTTTGGGGGGGGAGAAGTACTTC	CASSPSLGGEKYF
TRBV9	.	.	TRBJ1-2	TGTGCCAGCAGCGTAGGAAGGGGGAACTATGGCTACACCTTC	CASSVGRGNYGYTF
TRBV27	.	.	TRBJ1-5	TGTGCCAGCAGGTCCGGTGGACGAGGTCAGCCCCAGCATTTT	CASRSGGRGQPQHF
TRBV18	.	few	TRBJ1-5	TGTGCCAGCTCAGAATACAGGGCCAATCAGCCCCAGCATTTT	CASSEYRANQPQHF
TRBV19	TRBD1	once	TRBJ1-4	TGTGCCAGTAACCCGGGACAGGGGGCGTCTACTAATGAAAAACTGTTTTTT	CASNPGQGASTNEKLFF
TRBV5-1	.	.	TRBJ2-7	TGCGCCAGCAGCTTGCCCGGCGACTACGAGCAGTACTTC	CASSLPGDYEQYF
TRBV29-1	TRBD1	.	TRBJ2-5	TGCAGCGTTGGAGCCCCGGGACAGCCACAAGAGACCCAGTACTTC	CSVGAPGQPQETQYF
TRBV15	TRBD1	.	TRBJ2-1	TGTGCCACCAGCAGAGATCCCGGACAGGACAATGAGCAGTTCTTC	CATSRDPGQDNEQFF
TRBV14	.	.	TRBJ2-5	TGTGCCAGCAGCTCTCCGGTCAGGGAGACCCAGTACTTC	CASSSPVRETQYF
TRBV6-6	TRBD1	.	TRBJ2-7	TGTGCCAGCAGAAACAGGGGGGCCTACGAGCAGTACTTC	CASRNRGAYEQYF
TRBV7-2	TRBD1	few	TRBJ1-2	TGTGCCAACGGACAGGGGGTTGGTGGCTACACCTTC	CANGQGVGGYTF
TRBV30	TRBD1	.	TRBJ1-3	TGTGCCTGGGGACAGGGGGCGGCTGGAAACACCATATATTTT	CAWGQGAAGNTIYF
TRBV7-2	.	.	TRBJ1-4	TGTGCCAGCAGCTTAGAGTTCCCGGACACTAATGAAAAACTGTTTTTT	CASSLEFPDTNEKLFF
TRBV2	TRBD1	.	TRBJ2-5	TGTGCCAGCAGCGACAGGGGAGTTACCCAAGAGACCCAGTACTTC	CASSDRGVTQETQYF
TRBV10-2	TRBD2	.	TRBJ2-1	TGCGCCAGCAGTATGACTAGCGCCTACAATGAGCAGTTCTTC	CASSMTSAYNEQFF
TRBV7-2	.	.	TRBJ2-7	TGTGCCAGCTCTCTACAAACGAGGGCCGAGCAGTACTTC	CASSLQTRAEQYF
TRBV2	.	few	TRBJ2-1	TGTGCCAGCAGTGAAACGGTCGGGCATGAGCAGTTCTTC	CASSETVGHEQFF
TRBV7-2	TRBD1	few	TRBJ1-1	TGTGCCAGCAGCTTCACCGGGACAGGGAACACTGAAGCTTTCTTT	CASSFTGTGNTEAFF
TRBV7-6	.	few	TRBJ1-1	TGTGCCAGCAGCGGAGGAGAAGCTTTCTTT	CASSGGEAFF
TRBV14	.	few	TRBJ2-1	TGTGCCAGCAGCCAAGGGGGGTTCAGGGACATAATCCACAATGAGCAGTTCTTC	CASSQGGFRDIIHNEQFF